This is a list of T cell receptor beta chains from one sample in a study of shared T cell receptors in the human thymus. Profiled with immunoSEQ multiplex PCR; TCRdb holds only in-frame clones, not every one. Of roughly 710,000 clones in the sample, approximately 85% are singletons; the top ten hold more than 0.01%. This same sample was also taken into another study, of human thymus T cells.

Sequencing was done on a sample of thymocytes. The source is a girl under two years old with a congenital heart defect. The CDR3 runs from the conserved cysteine through the conserved F or W. D genes are given only for firm matches. Rows give clone size only sometimes, using once, few, many, or a class for an expanded clone.

d_call: TRBD2
j_call: TRBJ2-4
v_call: TRBV5-4
clone_size: -
cdr3_aa: CASSLDRRGDIQYF
cdr3_nt: TGTGCCAGCAGCTTGGACAGGCGGGGGGACATTCAGTACTTC

d_call: -
j_call: TRBJ1-5
v_call: TRBV2
clone_size: -
cdr3_aa: CASSEEGGDQPQHF
cdr3_nt: TGTGCCAGCAGTGAAGAGGGAGGAGATCAGCCCCAGCATTTT

d_call: -
j_call: TRBJ1-2
v_call: TRBV29-1
clone_size: -
cdr3_aa: CSVEVQGHGYTF
cdr3_nt: TGCAGCGTTGAAGTACAGGGTCACGGCTACACCTTC

d_call: -
j_call: TRBJ2-7
v_call: TRBV19
clone_size: -
cdr3_aa: CASSIVSGGPPYEQYF
cdr3_nt: TGTGCCAGTAGTATCGTTTCAGGAGGGCCTCCCTACGAGCAGTACTTC

d_call: TRBD1
j_call: TRBJ2-7
v_call: TRBV2
clone_size: -
cdr3_aa: CASQGDRRYEQYF
cdr3_nt: TGTGCCAGCCAGGGGGACAGGAGGTACGAGCAGTACTTC

d_call: TRBD2
j_call: TRBJ2-5
v_call: TRBV2
clone_size: -
cdr3_aa: CASSRGLAGGKETQYF
cdr3_nt: TGTGCCAGCAGTCGAGGACTAGCGGGGGGGAAAGAGACCCAGTACTTC

d_call: -
j_call: TRBJ2-7
v_call: TRBV29-1
clone_size: -
cdr3_aa: CSVVSATVDEQYF
cdr3_nt: TGCAGCGTTGTGTCGGCTACAGTGGACGAGCAGTACTTC

d_call: -
j_call: TRBJ1-2
v_call: TRBV6-5
clone_size: -
cdr3_aa: CASSYSALYGYTF
cdr3_nt: TGTGCCAGCAGTTACTCGGCCTTATATGGCTACACCTTC

d_call: TRBD1
j_call: TRBJ2-7
v_call: TRBV6-1
clone_size: -
cdr3_aa: CASSQHTGGTYEQYF
cdr3_nt: TGTGCCAGCAGCCAACATACAGGGGGGACCTACGAGCAGTACTTC

d_call: -
j_call: TRBJ1-2
v_call: TRBV28
clone_size: -
cdr3_aa: CASSYSEGLDGYTF
cdr3_nt: TGTGCCAGCAGTTATAGCGAGGGCTTGGACGGCTACACCTTC

d_call: -
j_call: TRBJ2-6
v_call: TRBV11-2
clone_size: -
cdr3_aa: CASSLVPRTAGANVLTF
cdr3_nt: TGTGCCAGCAGCTTAGTTCCCCGGACAGCTGGGGCCAACGTCCTGACTTTC

d_call: -
j_call: TRBJ2-7
v_call: TRBV10-3
clone_size: -
cdr3_aa: CAISVTHAAPPYEQYF
cdr3_nt: TGTGCCATCAGCGTCACTCATGCGGCGCCTCCCTACGAGCAGTACTTC

d_call: TRBD1
j_call: TRBJ2-1
v_call: TRBV6-6
clone_size: -
cdr3_aa: CASGGQYNEQFF
cdr3_nt: TGTGCCAGCGGGGGACAGTACAATGAGCAGTTCTTC

d_call: -
j_call: TRBJ2-7
v_call: TRBV27
clone_size: -
cdr3_aa: CASSRTGFSYEQYF
cdr3_nt: TGTGCCAGCAGTCGAACAGGATTTTCCTACGAGCAGTACTTC

d_call: TRBD1
j_call: TRBJ1-2
v_call: TRBV29-1
clone_size: -
cdr3_aa: CSVEGPDRVGGGYTF
cdr3_nt: TGCAGCGTTGAAGGGCCCGACAGGGTAGGCGGAGGCTACACCTTC

d_call: -
j_call: TRBJ1-4
v_call: TRBV30
clone_size: -
cdr3_aa: CAWRQGEGEKLFF
cdr3_nt: TGTGCCTGGAGACAGGGAGAAGGAGAAAAACTGTTTTTT

d_call: -
j_call: TRBJ2-7
v_call: TRBV4-1
clone_size: -
cdr3_aa: CASSQVRADYEQYF
cdr3_nt: TGCGCCAGCAGCCAAGTCAGGGCAGATTACGAGCAGTACTTC

d_call: -
j_call: TRBJ1-1
v_call: TRBV6-6
clone_size: -
cdr3_aa: CASSYNRTLVIF
cdr3_nt: TGTGCCAGCAGTTACAATAGGACACTCGTAATCTTT

d_call: TRBD1
j_call: TRBJ1-2
v_call: TRBV2
clone_size: -
cdr3_aa: CASSEGDRAGTYGYTF
cdr3_nt: TGTGCCAGCAGTGAGGGGGACAGAGCCGGGACCTATGGCTACACCTTC

d_call: TRBD1
j_call: TRBJ1-2
v_call: TRBV7-2
clone_size: once
cdr3_aa: CASSSVNPYRGDTNYGYTF
cdr3_nt: TGTGCCAGCAGCTCAGTAAATCCATACAGGGGCGACACTAACTATGGCTACACCTTC

d_call: TRBD1
j_call: TRBJ1-2
v_call: TRBV27
clone_size: -
cdr3_aa: CASSPPPRQGQNGYTF
cdr3_nt: TGTGCCAGCAGTCCACCTCCGCGACAGGGGCAAAATGGCTACACCTTC

d_call: -
j_call: TRBJ1-5
v_call: TRBV9
clone_size: -
cdr3_aa: CASSPRGVPGPQHF
cdr3_nt: TGTGCCAGCAGCCCACGGGGGGTTCCGGGGCCCCAGCATTTT

d_call: -
j_call: TRBJ1-1
v_call: TRBV12-5
clone_size: -
cdr3_aa: CASGETANTEAFF
cdr3_nt: TGTGCTAGTGGTGAGACAGCGAACACTGAAGCTTTCTTT

d_call: -
j_call: TRBJ1-3
v_call: TRBV5-4
clone_size: -
cdr3_aa: CASSLYNLQGSGNTIYF
cdr3_nt: TGTGCCAGCAGCTTGTACAACCTACAGGGCTCTGGAAACACCATATATTTT

d_call: -
j_call: TRBJ2-7
v_call: TRBV7-9
clone_size: -
cdr3_aa: CASSLPDYEQYF
cdr3_nt: TGTGCCAGCAGCTTGCCAGACTACGAGCAGTACTTC

d_call: -
j_call: TRBJ2-3
v_call: TRBV27
clone_size: -
cdr3_aa: CASSLNGAGIGTDTQYF
cdr3_nt: TGTGCCAGCAGTTTAAATGGGGCAGGGATAGGGACAGATACGCAGTATTTT

d_call: -
j_call: TRBJ2-1
v_call: TRBV19
clone_size: -
cdr3_aa: CASSINPDEQFF
cdr3_nt: TGTGCCAGTAGTATAAACCCGGATGAGCAGTTCTTC

d_call: -
j_call: TRBJ1-2
v_call: TRBV4-3
clone_size: -
cdr3_aa: CASSQEYIVRPWPDYGYTF
cdr3_nt: TGCGCCAGCAGCCAAGAATATATAGTCAGGCCCTGGCCAGACTATGGCTACACCTTC

d_call: TRBD2
j_call: TRBJ2-1
v_call: TRBV2
clone_size: -
cdr3_aa: CASSVEREDYNEQFF
cdr3_nt: TGTGCCAGCAGTGTGGAGCGGGAGGATTACAATGAGCAGTTCTTC

d_call: -
j_call: TRBJ1-3
v_call: TRBV4-3
clone_size: -
cdr3_aa: CASSHTPGPGNTIYF
cdr3_nt: TGCGCCAGCAGCCATACGCCAGGGCCTGGAAACACCATATATTTT

d_call: -
j_call: TRBJ1-2
v_call: TRBV15
clone_size: -
cdr3_aa: CATSRDWTGRYGYTF
cdr3_nt: TGTGCCACCAGCAGAGATTGGACTGGTCGATACGGCTACACCTTC

d_call: TRBD1
j_call: TRBJ2-7
v_call: TRBV7-9
clone_size: -
cdr3_aa: CASSLAFPMDRGNYEQYF
cdr3_nt: TGTGCCAGCAGCTTGGCGTTCCCAATGGACAGGGGGAACTACGAGCAGTACTTC

d_call: TRBD1
j_call: TRBJ2-7
v_call: TRBV7-9
clone_size: -
cdr3_aa: CASSPHRDRGTYEQYF
cdr3_nt: TGTGCCAGCAGCCCCCACCGGGACAGGGGAACCTACGAGCAGTACTTC

d_call: -
j_call: TRBJ1-6
v_call: TRBV5-1
clone_size: -
cdr3_aa: CASSLVGVGNSPLHF
cdr3_nt: TGCGCCAGCAGCTTGGTAGGGGTAGGTAATTCACCCCTCCACTTT

d_call: -
j_call: TRBJ1-1
v_call: TRBV7-9
clone_size: -
cdr3_aa: CASSLLTNNRVGDTEAFF
cdr3_nt: TGTGCCAGCAGCTTACTCACAAATAACAGGGTTGGGGACACTGAAGCTTTCTTT